A single sample is the source of the 5 T cell receptor beta chains below, sequenced in a study of blood T cell repertoires in COVID-19. TCRdb's copy holds only in-frame clones and misses some; the assay was immunoSEQ multiplex PCR. The data hold about 220,000 clones, with roughly 82% observed a single time. Sample: peripheral blood. These receptors came from a man between 50 and 59 years old with active or convalescent COVID-19.

The CDR3 DNA reads as TGTGCCAGCAGTCCCGGAGGGCGGGAGGGCGCCGAGCAGTACTTC. Protein: CASSPGGREGAEQYF. This chain connects TRBV28 to TRBJ2-7; 9 nucleotides align to TRBD2. This CDR3 region has 15 residues. CDR1 and CDR2 (germline): MDHEN, SYDVKM. Trimming removed 5 bases from V and 6 bases from J; junction bases left unmatched: 11.

This clone was seen a single time. The V call is TRBV3-1 (or the pseudogene TRBV3-2), the J call TRBJ2-4; D not resolved. V was shortened by 2 bases and J by 0 bases, with 8 bases between the two germline ends. The length of the CDR3 is 15 residues. Germline V gene data show CDR1 as LGHDT and CDR2 as YNNKEL (reference sequence). CDR3: CASSQNDKAKNIQYF. The CDR3, as DNA: TGTGCCAGCAGCCAAAATGACAAAGCCAAAAACATTCAGTACTTC.

The chain is built from TRBV28 and TRBJ1-5, with 8 bases that match TRBD1. Germline loops: CDR1 MDHEN, CDR2 SYDVKM. CDR3 length: 16 amino acids. V trimming: 4 bases; J trimming: 4 bases; junction bases outside the gene matches: 9. The CDR3 loop reads CASSYRGIGNNQPQHF. CDR3 bases: TGTGCCAGCAGTTACAGGGGGATAGGTAATAATCAGCCCCAGCATTTT.

This clone appeared a single time. The CDR3 region is CASGDSLTEAFF. CDR3 nucleotide sequence: TGTGCCAGCGGGGACAGCCTTACTGAAGCTTTCTTT. V usage is TRBV9 and J usage is TRBJ1-1; TRBD1 aligns across 7 bases. Unmatched junction bases numbered 5, after V lost 7 bases and J lost 5 bases. The germline gives CDR1 SGDLS, CDR2 YYNGEE. This CDR3 has 12 amino acids.

V and J are TRBV7-9 and TRBJ2-3, with TRBD2 matching 7 bases. CDR1 is SEHNR and CDR2 is FQNEAQ in the germline V gene (reference sequence). The CDR3 contains 14 residues. Trimming at V came to 5 bases and at J to 2 bases, leaving 4 bases not matched to a gene. CDR3 sequence reads: CASSPGGSTDTQYF. CDR3 DNA sequence: TGTGCCAGCAGCCCGGGGGGTTCCACAGATACGCAGTATTTT.